This T cell receptor (beta chain) was recorded in a study of blood T cell repertoires in COVID-19. The ends lost 4 bases at V and 4 bases at J; junction bases unmatched: 7. This CDR3 is 17 amino acids long. Germline V CDR1 and CDR2: SGHDT, YYEEEE. The data were produced by immunoSEQ multiplex PCR, yet TCRdb's version contains in-frame clones alone and is incomplete. The data hold 60,000 to 80,000 clones, with around 86% observed a single time. The J gene is TRBJ2-2, the V gene TRBV5-6; 13 bases are shared with TRBD2. This receptor was taken from a man in his 70s with acute or convalescent COVID-19. Sequencing was performed on peripheral blood. The CDR3 loop reads CASSLRGLAGFTGELFF. The DNA for the CDR3 is TGTGCCAGCAGCCTGCGGGGACTAGCGGGGTTCACCGGGGAGCTGTTTTTT. Using reference TRBV5-6 and TRBJ2-2 for the parts outside the CDR3, the full variable domain is DAGVTQSPTHLIKTRGQQVTLRCSPKSGHDTVSWYQQALGQGPQFIFQYYEEEERQRGNFPDRFSGHQFPNYSSELNVNALLLGDSALYLCASSLRGLAGFTGELFFGEGSRLTVL.